The text below deals with one T cell receptor (beta chain). What it binds is unknown. The sample is drawn from a study of T cells in Graves' hyperthyroidism and ophthalmopathy. RNA transcripts were the template for amplifying TCR beta CDR3 regions. Initially, a first-round RT-PCR of the TCR CDR3 employed the HTBI primer set. MiXCR, run by TCRdb on the multiplex PCR reads, gives a single entry per CDR3 protein. The table has approximately 510,000 distinct CDR3 sequences, 35% to 50% seen once. Orbital computed tomography and thyroid ultrasound, together with serum TRAb and thyroxine and clinical symptoms, were used for diagnoses. CDR3 length: 13 amino acids. The germline V gene has CDR1 SGHRS and CDR2 YFSETQ. Trimming removed 4 bases at V and 0 bases at J, with 5 bases between. Overall study results and limits: Ophthalmopathy was separated from stable hyperthyroidism by a 13 V-J model. Blood also held most thyroid clonotypes expanded beyond 0.001. Before onset, by a median of approximately 5.9 months, the model predicted ophthalmopathy.

The chain has TRBV5-1 and TRBJ2-1, with D uncertain. The TCR originated in an adult woman with Graves' disease, either hyperthyroidism or ophthalmopathy (not recorded which). The material sequenced was peripheral blood or thyroid tissue (not recorded which). The CDR3 nucleotides read TGCGCCAGCAGCGGGTACTCCTACAATGAGCAGTTCTTC. It encodes CASSGYSYNEQFF.